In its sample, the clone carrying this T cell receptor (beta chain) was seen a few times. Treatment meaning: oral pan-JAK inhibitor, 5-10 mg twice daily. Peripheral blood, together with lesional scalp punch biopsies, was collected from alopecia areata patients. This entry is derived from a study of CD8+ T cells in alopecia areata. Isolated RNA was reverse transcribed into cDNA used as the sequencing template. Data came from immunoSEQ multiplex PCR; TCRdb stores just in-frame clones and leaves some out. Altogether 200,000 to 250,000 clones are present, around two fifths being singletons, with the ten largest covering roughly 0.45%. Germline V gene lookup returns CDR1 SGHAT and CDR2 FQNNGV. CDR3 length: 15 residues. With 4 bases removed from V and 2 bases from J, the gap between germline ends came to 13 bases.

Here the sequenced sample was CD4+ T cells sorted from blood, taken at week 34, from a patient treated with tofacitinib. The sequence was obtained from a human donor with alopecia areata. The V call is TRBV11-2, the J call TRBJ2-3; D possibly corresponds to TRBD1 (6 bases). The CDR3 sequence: CASSSIWDNTDTQYF. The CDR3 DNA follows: TGTGCCAGCAGCTCTATATGGGACAACACAGATACGCAGTATTTT.